This TCR beta chain stems from a study of PD-1 blockade in classical Hodgkin lymphoma. The CDR3 contains 15 residues. Germline CDR1 reads MNHEY; CDR2 reads SMNVEV (reference sequence). The V gene lost 7 bases and the J gene lost 4 bases, with 20 bases spanning the gap. The protocol was immunoSEQ multiplex PCR, while the TCRdb copy is restricted to in-frame clones and leaves out a portion. The table records around 30,000 clones, around 89% of them present only once. The time point is: newly diagnosed, previously untreated cHL patient sample. Investigators isolated CD4+ T cells from thawed PBMCs through magnetic negative selection. The authors compared against newly diagnosed, untreated classical Hodgkin lymphoma PBMCs. Study-level results: Baseline TCR diversity was reportedly lower in newly diagnosed patients than healthy donors. Repertoire differences have undefined causes, possibly disease activity or prior therapy.

About this clone: Its antigen is not known.

The chain couples TRBV27 to TRBJ2-7, with D possibly TRBD2 on 6 matching bases. The source of this sequence is a human donor with classical Hodgkin lymphoma. What was sequenced was CD4+ T cells from blood. The CDR3 loop reads CASTISGVGIYEQYF. CDR3 DNA sequence: TGTGCCAGCACCATTAGCGGCGTGGGGATTTACGAGCAGTACTTC.